This TCR beta chain was recorded in a study of blood T cell repertoires in COVID-19. Across the study: Specimens from acute and convalescent COVID-19 originated in the United States, Italy and Spain. Nucleic acid was either cDNA or gDNA, and it came from T cells, B-cell-depleted T cells, or PBMCs.

In the original processing: Amplified reference gene primers provided the basis for estimating nucleated cell counts. Method: immunoSEQ multiplex PCR; TCRdb's copy keeps in-frame clones and lacks some. The V and J calls and clone size come from that table; D and trimming were worked out from the DNA. The sample records more than 70,000 clones, about nine tenths being singletons. CDR3 size: 13 residues. V lost 4 bases and J lost 6, with 13 bases in between. CDR1 is LGHDT and CDR2 is YNNKEL in the germline V gene (reference sequence). This clone was picked up a small number of times. This TCR came from a woman aged 18-29 years with acute or convalescent COVID-19. The chain employs TRBV3-1 (or the pseudogene TRBV3-2) and TRBJ2-7; D not certain. The source material was peripheral blood. The CDR3 nucleotides are TGTGCCAGCAGCCCGAGGCAGTTTGGCGAGCAGTACTTC. Protein: CASSPRQFGEQYF.